The next 27 T cell receptor beta chains were all read from a single sample in a study of blood T cells in healthy people across ages. A second PCR, run for about 7 to 11 cycles, used a sample-barcoded 5' primer plus a J-beta primer mix. TCRdb recomputed calls from the 5' RACE reads with MiXCR, one row per CDR3 protein. The data contain about 830,000 distinct CDR3 sequences, roughly 60% of them singletons. Sequencing was done on a sample of blood. The source of these receptors is a man aged 30 to 45 in good health.

The chain is built from TRBV4-1 and TRBJ2-3, with TRBD2 as a possible D gene (6 bases). V dropped 4 bases and J dropped 5 bases, with 13 bases sitting between them. Germline assignment: CDR1 MGHRA and CDR2 YSYEKL. This CDR3 is built from 14 residues. CDR3 protein: CASSPGLPGDTQYF. Written as DNA, the CDR3 is TGCGCCAGCAGCCCGGGACTGCCCGGAGATACGCAGTATTTT.

J is TRBJ2-7 and V is TRBV6-5; D is perhaps TRBD1 (5 bases). Trimming removed 0 bases from V and 2 bases from J, with 14 bases in between. Germline V gives CDR1 MNHEY, CDR2 SVGAGI. The CDR3 sequence is 16 residues long. The CDR3 spells CASSYSIPDSPYEQYF. CDR3 DNA: TGTGCCAGCAGTTACTCGATTCCCGACAGTCCCTACGAGCAGTACTTC.

The genes are TRBV28 and TRBJ2-5; no definite D call. With 2 bases removed from V and 11 bases from J, the gap between germline ends came to 18 bases. Germline CDR1 and CDR2: MDHEN and SYDVKM. CDR3 length: 14 amino acids. CDR3 nucleotide sequence: TGTGCCAGCAGTTTAGGTGGGAACCCCATCAAACAGTACTTC. This sequence encodes CASSLGGNPIKQYF.

The chain recombines TRBV28 with TRBJ2-1; perhaps TRBD1 as D (6 bases). CDR1 is MDHEN, CDR2 SYDVKM, per germline. The CDR3 consists of 14 residues. V was clipped by 5 bases and J by 6 bases, with 14 bases between them. The CDR3 bases are TGTGCCAGCAGTCTAACCCAGGGGAGCAATGAGCAGTTCTTC. Residues: CASSLTQGSNEQFF.

The chain has TRBV7-2 and TRBJ2-3; 7 positions agree with TRBD2. The CDR3 length is 14 residues. J lost 0 bases, V lost 7 bases, and 4 bases had no gene match. The germline V gene encodes CDR1 SGHTA and CDR2 FQGNSA. The DNA of the CDR3 is TGTGCCAGCATAAGCGGGGTTAGCACAGATACGCAGTATTTT. It encodes CASISGVSTDTQYF.

The V and J genes are TRBV12-3 or TRBV12-4 and TRBJ2-2, with a tentative D call TRBD2 (7 bases). Trimming stripped 3 bases from V and 3 bases from J, with 17 bases between. The CDR3 runs to 17 residues. The CDR3 sequence is CASSFRRGGADTGELFF. CDR3 nucleotides: TGTGCCAGCAGTTTTCGAAGGGGGGGGGCGGACACCGGGGAGCTGTTTTTT.

The chain uses TRBV11-2 and TRBJ2-1, with 9 bases identical to TRBD2. The trim removed 5 bases at V and 8 bases at J, leaving 7 bases unmatched. This CDR3 has 14 residues. Germline assignment: CDR1 SGHAT and CDR2 FQNNGV. CDR3 protein: CASSAGTSRDEQFF. The CDR3 DNA sequence: TGTGCCAGCAGCGCCGGGACTAGCCGAGATGAGCAGTTCTTC.

The chain couples TRBV6-6 to TRBJ2-1, with 10 bases fitting TRBD1. The CDR3 covers 15 residues. Trimming at V came to 6 bases and at J to 8 bases, leaving 10 bases not matched to a gene. CDR1 and CDR2 from the germline V gene are MNHNY and SVGAGI (reference sequence). CDR3 nucleotides: TGTGCCAGCAGCGCCACTCGGGACAGGGGCCATGAGCAGTTCTTC. This sequence encodes CASSATRDRGHEQFF.

The rearrangement links TRBV9 to TRBJ1-2, with D possibly TRBD1 on 5 matching bases. CDR3 length equals 14 residues. Trimming pared 4 bases from V and 2 bases from J, leaving 12 bases between. CDR1 is SGDLS and CDR2 is YYNGEE in the germline V gene. The CDR3 region has the DNA TGTGCCAGCAGCATTCCAGGGCGGAACTATGGCTACACCTTC. Protein: CASSIPGRNYGYTF. Variable domain in full (rest from reference TRBV9 and TRBJ1-2): DSGVTQTPKHLITATGQRVTLRCSPRSGDLSVYWYQQSLDQGLQFLIQYYNGEERAKGNILERFSAQQFPDLHSELNLSSLELGDSALYFCASSIPGRNYGYTFGSGTRLTVV.

V and J are TRBV5-1 and TRBJ2-7; TRBD2 might be the D (6 bases). The ends were cut back, 0 bases at V and 5 bases at J, with 15 bases in the middle. The germline CDR1 and CDR2 sequences are SGHRS and YFSETQ. The CDR3 totals 15 residues. Here the CDR3 reads CASSLERVSFHEQYF. In nucleotides, the CDR3 is TGCGCCAGCAGCTTGGAGCGGGTCAGTTTCCACGAGCAGTACTTC.

The genes are TRBV6-5 and TRBJ2-7; D gene unclear. CDR3 length: 13 amino acids. CDR1 is MNHEY, CDR2 SVGAGI, per germline. V was clipped by 5 bases and J by 6 bases, with 14 bases between them. Here the CDR3 DNA reads TGTGCCAGCAGTCCAAGGTGGACCCCCGAGCAGTACTTC. Translated: CASSPRWTPEQYF.

The chain joins TRBV4-3 to TRBJ2-1; D is perhaps TRBD1 (5 bases). Trimming took off 0 bases at V and 6 bases at J, with 12 bases between the two ends. Per the germline V gene, CDR1 is LGHNA and CDR2 is YSLEER. This CDR3 region has 15 residues. The CDR3 DNA sequence: TGCGCCAGCAGCCAAGATAGGGGCCGAGTCAATGAGCAGTTCTTC. Its translation is CASSQDRGRVNEQFF.

This clonotype was observed a few times. The rearrangement joins TRBV15 to TRBJ1-2; no definite D call. Trimming removed 1 base from V and 8 bases from J, with 11 bases in between. The germline V gene has CDR1 LNHNV and CDR2 YYDKDF (reference sequence). CDR3 length: 13 amino acids. CDR3 region: CATSRARLEGYTF. The CDR3 coding sequence is TGTGCCACCAGCAGAGCCAGGCTCGAAGGCTACACCTTC.

This clonotype was seen ten or more times. The rearrangement joins TRBV4-2 to TRBJ2-1, with 13 bases matching TRBD2. V trimming: 4 bases; J trimming: 3 bases; junction bases outside the gene matches: 3. There are 16 residues in the CDR3. In germline, CDR1 is LGHNA, CDR2 YNFKEQ. The CDR3 DNA is TGTGCCAGCAGCCCCGGGACTAGCGGGGTCTACAATGAGCAGTTCTTC. This encodes CASSPGTSGVYNEQFF.

The DNA of the CDR3 is TGCAGTGCTAGAGACGGGGTAAAGTACGAGCAGTACTTC. Its protein product is CSARDGVKYEQYF. The J gene is TRBJ2-7, the V gene TRBV20-1; a weak D match, TRBD2 (5 bases). This CDR3 comprises 13 residues. Germline-derived CDR1 and CDR2 are DFQATT and SNEGSKA (reference sequence). V was pared by 0 bases and J by 4 bases, with 10 bases between.

The V call is TRBV6-1, the J call TRBJ2-1; TRBD2 is a possible D gene (6 bases). The CDR3 length is 15 residues. The V end was cut by 6 bases, the J end by 4 bases, with 16 bases between. Germline values: CDR1 MNHNS, CDR2 SASEGT. The CDR3, as DNA: TGTGCCAGCAGCCACCTGGGGGGATCTTACAATGAGCAGTTCTTC. Protein product: CASSHLGGSYNEQFF.

This clonotype was observed many times. J is TRBJ1-1 and V is TRBV4-2; weak D call: TRBD1 (5 bases). This CDR3 contains 14 residues. The V end lost 3 bases, the J end lost 5 bases, and 13 bases lay between the germline ends. Per the germline V gene, CDR1 is LGHNA and CDR2 is YNFKEQ. The CDR3 nucleotides are TGTGCCAGCAGCCAGACCGTAGGGGAGACTGAAGCTTTCTTT. Its translation is CASSQTVGETEAFF.

The CDR3 DNA follows: TGTGCCAGCAGCTTAGTGGCGGGTATGGGTAACAATGAGCAGTTCTTC. The encoded protein is CASSLVAGMGNNEQFF. The V call is TRBV7-2, the J call TRBJ2-1, with a weak D call TRBD2 (5 bases). The length of the CDR3 is 16 residues. V lost 1 base, J lost 5 bases, and 15 bases lay in between. Germline V lookup: CDR1 SGHTA, CDR2 FQGNSA.

In regard to this clonotype: One junction end does not reproduce the germline sequence, and a read error may be involved. V usage is TRBV3-1 and J usage is TRBJ1-2; a possible D gene is TRBD1 (5 bases). The germline V gene has CDR1 LGHDT and CDR2 YNNKEL (reference sequence). CDR3 length equals 11 residues. DNA for the CDR3: TGTGCCAGCGGGGGAACGTATGGCTGCACCTTC. Protein product: CASGGTYGCTF.

The chain couples TRBV29-1 to TRBJ2-4, with a possible D match to TRBD1 (6 bases). The J call may be wrong; the DNA end is better matched by TRBJ2-7. Germline CDR1 is SQVTM and CDR2 is ANQGSEA. The length of the CDR3 is 15 residues. The CDR3 loop is CSSLQVGAGVYEQYF. In DNA, the CDR3 is TGCAGCTCGTTGCAGGTGGGCGCAGGGGTTTACGAGCAGTACTTC.

This clonotype turned up a few times. The junction differs from germline at one of its ends, possibly a read error. This chain joins TRBV30 and TRBJ1-2, with D uncertain. CDR1 and CDR2 (germline): GTSNPN, SVGIG (reference sequence). The CDR3 consists of 11 residues. The CDR3 region is CAGSVYQGYTF. CDR3 bases: TGTGCCGGGAGTGTTTATCAAGGCTACACCTTC.

The genes are TRBV7-9 and TRBJ2-5; 14 positions match TRBD2. The CDR3 has 17 residues. The V gene's germline CDR1 is SEHNR and CDR2 FQNEAQ (reference sequence). Trimming cost V 5 bases and J 2 bases; bases outside gene matches: 7. CDR3 bases: TGTGCCAGCAGCGCGAGGACTAGCGGGGGGTTTCAAGAGACCCAGTACTTC. Its protein product is CASSARTSGGFQETQYF. Together with reference TRBV7-9 and TRBJ2-5, the CDR3 gives the full variable domain: DTGVSQNPRHKITKRGQNVTFRCDPISEHNRLYWYRQTLGQGPEFLTYFQNEAQLEKSRLLSDRFSAERPKGSFSTLEIQRTEQGDSAMYLCASSARTSGGFQETQYFGPGTRLLVL.

The chain joins TRBV6-2 or TRBV6-3 to TRBJ2-1, with D possibly TRBD1 on 5 matching bases. Looked up from germline, CDR1 is MNHEY and CDR2 is SVGEGT. The CDR3 covers 15 residues. V was cut by 10 bases and J by 5 bases, with 21 bases left in between. This CDR3 reads CATEAWGRRDNEQFF. Written as DNA, the CDR3 is TGTGCCACCGAAGCGTGGGGTCGCAGGGACAATGAGCAGTTCTTC.

This clonotype was detected only once. J is TRBJ2-1 and V is TRBV28, with D maybe TRBD1 (6 bases). This CDR3 is 14 amino acids long. Germline-derived CDR1 and CDR2 are MDHEN and SYDVKM. Trimming left V 7 bases short and J 4 bases short, with 14 bases between. CDR3 protein: CASIGTPEYNEQFF. CDR3 sequence (DNA): TGTGCCAGCATCGGGACACCCGAATACAATGAGCAGTTCTTC.

This clonotype was picked up a small number of times. The chain combines TRBV7-9 with TRBJ2-5, with D unclear. Germline V gene sequence: CDR1 SEHNR, CDR2 FQNEAQ (reference sequence). Trimming shortened V by 3 bases and J by 5 bases, and 7 bases separated the two germline ends. The CDR3 totals 12 residues. This CDR3 reads CASSFGVETQYF. CDR3 in DNA: TGTGCCAGCAGCTTCGGAGTCGAGACCCAGTACTTC.

The J gene is TRBJ2-1, the V gene TRBV13; no definite D call. Germline V gene lookup returns CDR1 PRHDT and CDR2 FYEKMQ (reference sequence). Trimming removed 1 base from V and 10 bases from J, with 11 bases in between. CDR3 length: 13 residues. The CDR3 here is CASSLETLGEQFF. CDR3 coding DNA: TGTGCCAGCAGCTTAGAGACACTGGGGGAGCAGTTCTTC.

V and J are TRBV28 and TRBJ2-1; 15 bases match TRBD2. Trimming at V came to 1 base and at J to 15 bases, leaving 7 bases not matched to a gene. Per the germline V gene, CDR1 is MDHEN and CDR2 is SYDVKM. The length of the CDR3 is 15 residues. The CDR3 sequence is CASSLSRTSGGAGFF. The CDR3 DNA reads as TGTGCCAGCAGTTTATCCCGGACTAGCGGGGGGGCGGGGTTCTTC.